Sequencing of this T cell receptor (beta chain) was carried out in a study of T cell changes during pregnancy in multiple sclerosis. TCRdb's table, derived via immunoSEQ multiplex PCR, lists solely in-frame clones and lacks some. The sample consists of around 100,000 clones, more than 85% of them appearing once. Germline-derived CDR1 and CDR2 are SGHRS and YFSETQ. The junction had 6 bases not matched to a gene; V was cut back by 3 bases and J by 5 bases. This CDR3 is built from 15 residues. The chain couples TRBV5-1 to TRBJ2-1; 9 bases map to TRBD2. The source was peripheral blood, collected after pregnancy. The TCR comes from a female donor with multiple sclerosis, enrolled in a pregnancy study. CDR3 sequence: CASSWFSGGNNEQFF. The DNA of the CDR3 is TGCGCCAGCAGCTGGTTTAGCGGGGGCAACAATGAGCAGTTCTTC. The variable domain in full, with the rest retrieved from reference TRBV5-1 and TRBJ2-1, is KAGVTQTPRYLIKTRGQQVTLSCSPISGHRSVSWYQQTPGQGLQFLFEYFSETQRNKGNFPGRFSGRQFSNSRSEMNVSTLELGDSALYLCASSWFSGGNNEQFFGPGTRLTVL.